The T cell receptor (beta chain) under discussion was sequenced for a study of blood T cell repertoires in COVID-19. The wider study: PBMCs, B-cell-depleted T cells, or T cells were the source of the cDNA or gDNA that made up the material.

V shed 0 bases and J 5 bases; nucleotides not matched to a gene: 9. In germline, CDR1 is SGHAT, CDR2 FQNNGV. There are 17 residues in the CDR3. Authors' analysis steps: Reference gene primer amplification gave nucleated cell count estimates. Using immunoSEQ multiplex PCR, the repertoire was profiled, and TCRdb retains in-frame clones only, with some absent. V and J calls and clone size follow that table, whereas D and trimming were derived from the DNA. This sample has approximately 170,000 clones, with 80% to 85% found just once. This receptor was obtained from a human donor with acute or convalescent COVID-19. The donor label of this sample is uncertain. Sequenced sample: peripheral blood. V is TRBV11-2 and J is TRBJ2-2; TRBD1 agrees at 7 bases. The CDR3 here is CASSLDPLKQGTGELFF. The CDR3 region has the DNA TGTGCCAGCAGCTTAGACCCACTAAAACAGGGGACCGGGGAGCTGTTTTTT. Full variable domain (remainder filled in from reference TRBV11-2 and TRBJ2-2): EAGVAQSPRYKIIEKRQSVAFWCNPISGHATLYWYQQILGQGPKLLIQFQNNGVVDDSQLPKDRFSAERLKGVDSTLKIQPAKLEDSAVYLCASSLDPLKQGTGELFFGEGSRLTVL.